This T cell receptor beta chain was sequenced for a study of T cells after yellow fever vaccination. Study-wide results and caveats: Most clones from primary vaccination were detected again post-booster (almost 98% CD4, 88% CD8).

V lost 8 bases, J lost 1 base, and 14 bases lay in between. There are 15 residues in the CDR3. Germline V gene data show CDR1 as SGHTA and CDR2 as FQGNSA. This clonotype appeared a few times. Its specificity is not known. For TCR, cDNA came from 5'RACE template switching, which added a universal primer site and UMIs. TCRdb reprocessed the 5' RACE reads via MiXCR and lists one record per CDR3 protein. The repertoire holds about 580,000 distinct CDR3 sequences, around a sixth seen once, with 17% in the top ten. Sequences were derived from PBMCs, sampled 4 to 6 days after the first yellow fever vaccination. The receptor was isolated from a man between 18 and 35 years old who received the YFV17D yellow fever vaccine. This rearrangement joins TRBV7-2 to TRBJ2-2, with D unresolved. The CDR3 region is CASSVTWGNTGELFF. The DNA for the CDR3 is TGTGCCAGCTCTGTCACGTGGGGGAACACCGGGGAGCTGTTTTTT.